This T cell receptor (beta chain) was recorded in a study of T cells in localized non-small cell lung cancer. Germline V lookup: CDR1 GTSNPN, CDR2 SVGIG (reference sequence). V lost 4 bases and J lost 3, with 10 bases in between. This CDR3 is built from 13 residues. Produced via immunoSEQ multiplex PCR; TCRdb's table is partial and in-frame only. The sample yields about 24,000 clones, roughly four fifths seen once. The specimen comprised PBMCs, sampled before any cancer treatment. The chain combines TRBV30 with TRBJ2-1; a possible D gene is TRBD2 (6 bases). This clonotype was sampled from a man aged 35-69 years with stage II lung adenocarcinoma. Written as DNA, the CDR3 is TGTGCCTGGACGGCGGGATACTACAATGAGCAGTTCTTC. This codes for CAWTAGYYNEQFF.